This T cell receptor beta chain was recovered during a study of CD8+ T cells in alopecia areata. Comments on this clone: What it binds is not known.

CDR3 length: 14 residues. The germline CDR1 and CDR2 sequences are MNHEY and SMNVEV (reference sequence). The ends were cut back, 5 bases at V and 10 bases at J, with 18 bases in the middle. Whole-study findings and limits: Greater clonality was observed in lesional scalp samples, especially alopecia totalis/universalis, versus normal scalp.

Extraction and reverse transcription of RNA yielded cDNA as the sequencing template. Clones were read by immunoSEQ multiplex PCR, and TCRdb kept only the in-frame ones, dropping some. The repertoire consists of 200,000 to 250,000 clones, with about three fifths occurring once and the leading ten covering roughly 4.2%. As for treatment: oral pan-JAK inhibitor, 5-10 mg twice daily. The chain carries TRBV27 and TRBJ2-1; D unresolved. This specimen was CD4+ T cells sorted from blood, taken at week 4, from a patient treated with tofacitinib. The receptor's source is a human donor with alopecia areata. CDR3 residues: CASSPSLQRIEQFF. In DNA form, the CDR3 reads TGTGCCAGCAGTCCTAGTCTGCAGCGTATCGAGCAGTTCTTC.